These T cell receptor beta chains were read from a single sample in a study of blood T cell repertoires in COVID-19. TCRdb's table, derived via immunoSEQ multiplex PCR, lists solely in-frame clones and lacks some. The data show more than 60,000 clones, 86% seen once. Sequenced material: peripheral blood. Receptor source: a man aged 45-65 years with active COVID-19. Each CDR3 is given with its conserved first and last residue. The order of the fields is J gene, D gene, clone size, CDR3 length, V gene, CDR3 protein, CDR3 DNA. The D gene is left open where the match is weak. The size field is filled for only some rows; it gives once, few, many or a size class.

j_gene: TRBJ2-1; d_gene: TRBD2; abundance: NA; len: 16; v_gene: TRBV7-2; CDR3aa: CASSLRRLAAYNEQFF; CDR3nt: TGTGCCAGCAGCTTAAGACGTCTAGCGGCTTACAATGAGCAGTTCTTC
j_gene: TRBJ2-5; d_gene: TRBD1; abundance: NA; len: 16; v_gene: TRBV7-9; CDR3aa: CASSPPQGFPQETQYF; CDR3nt: TGTGCCAGCAGCCCGCCACAGGGGTTCCCACAAGAGACCCAGTACTTC
j_gene: TRBJ1-1; d_gene: TRBD1; abundance: NA; len: 13; v_gene: TRBV9; CDR3aa: CASSGGQGTEAFF; CDR3nt: TGTGCCAGCAGCGGCGGACAGGGCACTGAAGCTTTCTTT
j_gene: TRBJ2-7; d_gene: NA; abundance: NA; len: 14; v_gene: TRBV5-4; CDR3aa: CASIERGGGSEQYF; CDR3nt: TGTGCCAGCATCGAAAGGGGGGGAGGGAGCGAGCAGTACTTC
j_gene: TRBJ2-3; d_gene: TRBD2; abundance: NA; len: 14; v_gene: TRBV9; CDR3aa: CASGLAGGSDTQYF; CDR3nt: TGTGCCAGCGGGCTAGCGGGGGGATCAGATACGCAGTATTTT
j_gene: TRBJ1-1; d_gene: NA; abundance: NA; len: 14; v_gene: TRBV9; CDR3aa: CASSAPLRQVEAFF; CDR3nt: TGTGCCAGCAGCGCCCCCCTCCGACAGGTAGAAGCTTTCTTT
j_gene: TRBJ2-7; d_gene: TRBD1; abundance: NA; len: 15; v_gene: TRBV28; CDR3aa: CASLGGQGISYEQYF; CDR3nt: TGTGCCAGTTTAGGGGGACAGGGAATCTCCTACGAGCAGTACTTC
j_gene: TRBJ2-3; d_gene: TRBD2; abundance: NA; len: 16; v_gene: TRBV9; CDR3aa: CASSGPSGTVTDTQYF; CDR3nt: TGTGCCAGCAGCGGCCCAAGCGGGACGGTCACAGATACGCAGTATTTT
j_gene: TRBJ1-3; d_gene: NA; abundance: NA; len: 12; v_gene: TRBV11-3; CDR3aa: CASSLSGNTIYF; CDR3nt: TGTGCCAGCAGCTTAAGCGGAAACACCATATATTTT
j_gene: TRBJ1-5; d_gene: NA; abundance: NA; len: 16; v_gene: TRBV6-6; CDR3aa: CASSYSSPRSNQPQHF; CDR3nt: TGTGCCAGCAGTTACTCCTCTCCGCGAAGCAATCAGCCCCAGCATTTT
j_gene: TRBJ2-3; d_gene: TRBD1; abundance: NA; len: 16; v_gene: TRBV3-1/TRBV3-2; CDR3aa: CASSLGTGVSTDTQYF; CDR3nt: TGTGCCAGCAGCCTAGGAACAGGGGTAAGCACAGATACGCAGTATTTT
j_gene: TRBJ2-2; d_gene: TRBD2; abundance: NA; len: 17; v_gene: TRBV9; CDR3aa: CASSVGGGRARTGELFF; CDR3nt: TGTGCCAGCAGCGTAGGTGGTGGGAGGGCGAGAACCGGGGAGCTGTTTTTT
j_gene: TRBJ2-1; d_gene: TRBD2; abundance: NA; len: 17; v_gene: TRBV11-3; CDR3aa: CASSFRLAGDPHNEQFF; CDR3nt: TGTGCCAGCAGCTTCAGGCTAGCGGGAGACCCCCACAATGAGCAGTTCTTC
j_gene: TRBJ2-1; d_gene: NA; abundance: NA; len: 17; v_gene: TRBV27; CDR3aa: CASSFHRTREDYNEQFF; CDR3nt: TGTGCCAGCAGTTTCCACCGAACTAGGGAAGACTACAATGAGCAGTTCTTC
j_gene: TRBJ2-7; d_gene: TRBD1; abundance: NA; len: 14; v_gene: TRBV19; CDR3aa: CASSPRTGPYEQYF; CDR3nt: TGTGCCAGTAGTCCCAGGACAGGGCCCTACGAGCAGTACTTC
j_gene: TRBJ1-5; d_gene: NA; abundance: NA; len: 14; v_gene: TRBV6-5; CDR3aa: CASRDTVSNQPQHF; CDR3nt: TGTGCCAGCAGAGACACTGTAAGCAATCAGCCCCAGCATTTT
j_gene: TRBJ2-3; d_gene: NA; abundance: NA; len: 14; v_gene: TRBV12-5; CDR3aa: CASGLKSGTDTQYF; CDR3nt: TGTGCTAGTGGTTTAAAGTCAGGCACAGATACGCAGTATTTT
j_gene: TRBJ2-7; d_gene: NA; abundance: few; len: 13; v_gene: TRBV30; CDR3aa: CAWKVGLGYEQYF; CDR3nt: TGTGCCTGGAAAGTAGGACTGGGGTACGAGCAGTACTTC
j_gene: TRBJ1-5; d_gene: NA; abundance: NA; len: 16; v_gene: TRBV19; CDR3aa: CASSIGRVPSNQPQHF; CDR3nt: TGTGCCAGTAGTATAGGGAGGGTTCCGTCAAATCAGCCCCAGCATTTT
j_gene: TRBJ1-2; d_gene: NA; abundance: NA; len: 14; v_gene: TRBV5-6; CDR3aa: CASSLSGNGYGYTF; CDR3nt: TGTGCCAGCAGCTTGTCCGGGAACGGCTATGGCTACACCTTC
j_gene: TRBJ1-1; d_gene: NA; abundance: NA; len: 14; v_gene: TRBV19; CDR3aa: CASMMIGGRTEAFF; CDR3nt: TGTGCCAGTATGATGATCGGCGGGAGGACTGAAGCTTTCTTT
j_gene: TRBJ2-7; d_gene: NA; abundance: NA; len: 14; v_gene: TRBV28; CDR3aa: CASRGSGRSYEQYF; CDR3nt: TGTGCCAGCAGGGGGTCGGGGAGGTCCTACGAGCAGTACTTC
j_gene: TRBJ1-5; d_gene: TRBD1; abundance: NA; len: 14; v_gene: TRBV2; CDR3aa: CASSRQGLRQPQHF; CDR3nt: TGTGCCAGCAGCCGACAGGGTCTGCGTCAGCCCCAGCATTTT
j_gene: TRBJ2-4; d_gene: NA; abundance: NA; len: 12; v_gene: TRBV27; CDR3aa: CASRGGKNIQYF; CDR3nt: TGTGCCAGCAGGGGGGGCAAAAACATTCAGTACTTC
j_gene: TRBJ2-1; d_gene: TRBD2; abundance: once; len: 18; v_gene: TRBV10-3; CDR3aa: CAITMGLAGPSSYNEQFF; CDR3nt: TGTGCCATCACTATGGGACTAGCGGGTCCAAGCTCCTACAATGAGCAGTTCTTC
j_gene: TRBJ1-2; d_gene: NA; abundance: NA; len: 15; v_gene: TRBV28; CDR3aa: CASSYPLLTSHGYTF; CDR3nt: TGTGCCAGCAGTTATCCCCTCTTGACATCTCACGGCTACACCTTC
j_gene: TRBJ2-7; d_gene: NA; abundance: few; len: 15; v_gene: TRBV19; CDR3aa: CASSIGTPNVYEQYF; CDR3nt: TGTGCCAGTAGTATCGGGACTCCGAACGTCTACGAGCAGTACTTC
j_gene: TRBJ1-1; d_gene: NA; abundance: once; len: 14; v_gene: TRBV7-8; CDR3aa: CASSLELVNTEAFF; CDR3nt: TGTGCCAGCAGCTTAGAGCTGGTGAACACTGAAGCTTTCTTT
j_gene: TRBJ2-7; d_gene: TRBD2; abundance: NA; len: 16; v_gene: TRBV2; CDR3aa: CASSSPSGDLSYEQYF; CDR3nt: TGTGCCAGCAGCAGCCCCAGCGGGGACCTTTCCTACGAGCAGTACTTC
j_gene: TRBJ2-7; d_gene: TRBD2; abundance: few; len: 19; v_gene: TRBV2; CDR3aa: CASSEGSGLAELSSYEQYF; CDR3nt: TGTGCCAGCAGTGAAGGATCAGGACTAGCGGAATTAAGCTCCTACGAGCAGTACTTC
j_gene: TRBJ2-5; d_gene: NA; abundance: NA; len: 14; v_gene: TRBV6-5; CDR3aa: CASSYSPGQETQYF; CDR3nt: TGTGCCAGCAGTTACTCACCGGGACAAGAGACCCAGTACTTC
j_gene: TRBJ2-7; d_gene: TRBD2; abundance: NA; len: 15; v_gene: TRBV28; CDR3aa: CASRSDAGLFYEQYF; CDR3nt: TGTGCCAGCAGGTCTGACGCGGGACTATTCTACGAGCAGTACTTC
j_gene: TRBJ2-1; d_gene: TRBD2; abundance: NA; len: 15; v_gene: TRBV7-3; CDR3aa: CASSFVPSGNNEQFF; CDR3nt: TGTGCCAGCAGCTTTGTGCCTAGCGGGAACAATGAGCAGTTCTTC
j_gene: TRBJ2-2; d_gene: NA; abundance: NA; len: 14; v_gene: TRBV4-3; CDR3aa: CASSQDLVLGELFF; CDR3nt: TGCGCCAGCAGCCAAGATCTAGTCCTCGGGGAGCTGTTTTTT
j_gene: TRBJ2-1; d_gene: NA; abundance: NA; len: 15; v_gene: TRBV7-2; CDR3aa: CASSLDYSAYNEQFF; CDR3nt: TGTGCCAGCAGCTTAGATTATAGTGCCTACAATGAGCAGTTCTTC
j_gene: TRBJ1-1; d_gene: NA; abundance: NA; len: 13; v_gene: TRBV11-2; CDR3aa: CASSLGMNTEAFF; CDR3nt: TGTGCCAGCAGCTTGGGCATGAACACTGAAGCTTTCTTT
j_gene: TRBJ1-6; d_gene: NA; abundance: NA; len: 15; v_gene: TRBV28; CDR3aa: CASSQETAGNSPLHF; CDR3nt: TGTGCCAGCAGCCAAGAGACAGCGGGTAATTCACCCCTCCACTTT
j_gene: TRBJ1-2; d_gene: TRBD1; abundance: once; len: 15; v_gene: TRBV6-4; CDR3aa: CASSVERGPNYGYTF; CDR3nt: TGTGCCAGCAGTGTAGAGAGGGGGCCTAACTATGGCTACACCTTC
j_gene: TRBJ2-7; d_gene: NA; abundance: NA; len: 13; v_gene: TRBV6-6; CDR3aa: CASSYEGRYEQYF; CDR3nt: TGTGCCAGCAGTTACGAGGGCAGGTACGAGCAGTACTTC
j_gene: TRBJ2-3; d_gene: NA; abundance: NA; len: 14; v_gene: TRBV6-4; CDR3aa: CASRLGSDTDTQYF; CDR3nt: TGTGCCAGCAGATTGGGTAGCGACACAGATACGCAGTATTTT
j_gene: TRBJ2-1; d_gene: NA; abundance: once; len: 13; v_gene: TRBV30; CDR3aa: CAWKQGTYNEQFF; CDR3nt: TGTGCCTGGAAACAGGGAACCTACAATGAGCAGTTCTTC
j_gene: TRBJ2-3; d_gene: TRBD2; abundance: NA; len: 17; v_gene: TRBV7-2; CDR3aa: CASSVTTSGRATDTQYF; CDR3nt: TGTGCCAGCAGCGTCACTACTAGCGGGAGGGCCACAGATACGCAGTATTTT
j_gene: TRBJ2-5; d_gene: TRBD1; abundance: NA; len: 14; v_gene: TRBV27; CDR3aa: CASSIRDSQETQYF; CDR3nt: TGTGCCAGCAGTATCCGGGACAGCCAAGAGACCCAGTACTTC
j_gene: TRBJ2-1; d_gene: TRBD2; abundance: NA; len: 15; v_gene: TRBV6-5; CDR3aa: CASSYSEAGAGEQFF; CDR3nt: TGTGCCAGCAGTTACTCGGAAGCGGGAGCCGGGGAGCAGTTCTTC
j_gene: TRBJ2-5; d_gene: TRBD2; abundance: NA; len: 16; v_gene: TRBV4-3; CDR3aa: CASSQDGVLAGETQYF; CDR3nt: TGCGCCAGCAGCCAAGATGGGGTACTAGCGGGCGAGACCCAGTACTTC
j_gene: TRBJ2-7; d_gene: TRBD1; abundance: NA; len: 12; v_gene: TRBV29-1; CDR3aa: CSAGQGDYEQYF; CDR3nt: TGCAGCGCCGGACAGGGGGATTACGAGCAGTACTTC
j_gene: TRBJ2-5; d_gene: TRBD2; abundance: NA; len: 16; v_gene: TRBV11-3; CDR3aa: CASSSLWAGGRETQYF; CDR3nt: TGTGCCAGCAGCTCCTTGTGGGCGGGGGGCCGAGAGACCCAGTACTTC